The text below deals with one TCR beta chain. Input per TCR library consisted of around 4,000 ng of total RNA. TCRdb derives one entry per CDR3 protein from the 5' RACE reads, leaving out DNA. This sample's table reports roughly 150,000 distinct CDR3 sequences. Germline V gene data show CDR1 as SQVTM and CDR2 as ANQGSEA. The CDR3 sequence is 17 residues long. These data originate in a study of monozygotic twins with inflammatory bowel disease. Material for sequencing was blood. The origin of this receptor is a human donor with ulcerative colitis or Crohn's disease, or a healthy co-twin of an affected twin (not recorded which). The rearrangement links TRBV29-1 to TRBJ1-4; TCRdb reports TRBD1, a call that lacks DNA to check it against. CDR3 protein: CSVAPETGGWLMEKLFF.